Detailed here is one TCR beta chain. Its specificity is unknown. Germline V gene sequence: CDR1 SEHNR, CDR2 FQNEAQ (reference sequence). V was shortened by 5 bases and J by 0 bases, with 11 bases between the two germline ends. The CDR3 runs to 14 residues. This entry belongs to a study of T cell repertoires in cytomegalovirus infection. Overall study: A matching HLA type, together with CMV infection, was signaled by public TCR beta signatures.

TCRdb re-derived calls from the reads in MiXCR, one entry per CDR3 protein. Among about 700,000 distinct CDR3 sequences listed, about 30% were seen once. The sequence was obtained from a human donor in good health (CMV status not recorded). Some clones in this sample may be carry-over from other donors' samples. This specimen consisted of cultured PBMCs, obtained from culture after CMV antigen stimulation. The chain joins TRBV7-9 to TRBJ2-7, with TRBD1 as a possible D gene (5 bases). In nucleotides, the CDR3 is TGTGCCAGCAGCCCTCCCGGACACTCCTACGAGCAGTACTTC. Translation: CASSPPGHSYEQYF.